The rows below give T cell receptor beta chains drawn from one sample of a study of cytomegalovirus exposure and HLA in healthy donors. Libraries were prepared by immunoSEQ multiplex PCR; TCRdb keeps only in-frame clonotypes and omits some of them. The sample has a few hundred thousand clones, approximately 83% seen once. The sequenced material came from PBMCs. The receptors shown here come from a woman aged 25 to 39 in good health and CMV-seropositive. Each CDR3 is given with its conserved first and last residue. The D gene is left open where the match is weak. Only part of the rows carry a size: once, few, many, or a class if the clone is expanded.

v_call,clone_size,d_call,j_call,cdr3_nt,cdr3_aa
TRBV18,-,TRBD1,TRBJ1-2,TGTGCCAGCTCACCACTTTCCGGGACAGGGGATGCTGGCTACACCTTC,CASSPLSGTGDAGYTF
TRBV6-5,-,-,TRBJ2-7,TGTGCCAGCAGTTACTCGGCAGGCACCTACGAGCAGTACTTC,CASSYSAGTYEQYF
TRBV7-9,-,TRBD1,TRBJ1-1,TGTGCCAGCAGCACCTCGGGACAGGGGGTTACGGGTGAAGCTTTCTTT,CASSTSGQGVTGEAFF
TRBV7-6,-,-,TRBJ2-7,TGTGCCAGCAGCTTAGGGGGTACCGGCTACGAGCAGTACTTC,CASSLGGTGYEQYF
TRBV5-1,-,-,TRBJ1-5,TGCGCCAGCAGCTTTGAGGGGAATCAGCCCCAGCATTTT,CASSFEGNQPQHF
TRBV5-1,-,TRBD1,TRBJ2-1,TGCGCCAGCAGCGTGAGACAGGGAGCGAACTACAATGAGCAGTTCTTC,CASSVRQGANYNEQFF
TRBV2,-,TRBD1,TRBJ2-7,TGTGCCAGCACGGGACAGCTACCCTACGAGCAGTACTTC,CASTGQLPYEQYF
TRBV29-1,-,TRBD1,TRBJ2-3,TGCAGCGCAATTCCTAGGGGGCTGGTGGCAGATACGCAGTATTTT,CSAIPRGLVADTQYF
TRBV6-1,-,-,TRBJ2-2,TGTGCCAGCAGTCAGTACGGGGAGCTGTTTTTT,CASSQYGELFF
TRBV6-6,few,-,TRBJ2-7,TGTGCCAGCAGTTACGCCCCTTGGAACGAGCAGTACTTC,CASSYAPWNEQYF